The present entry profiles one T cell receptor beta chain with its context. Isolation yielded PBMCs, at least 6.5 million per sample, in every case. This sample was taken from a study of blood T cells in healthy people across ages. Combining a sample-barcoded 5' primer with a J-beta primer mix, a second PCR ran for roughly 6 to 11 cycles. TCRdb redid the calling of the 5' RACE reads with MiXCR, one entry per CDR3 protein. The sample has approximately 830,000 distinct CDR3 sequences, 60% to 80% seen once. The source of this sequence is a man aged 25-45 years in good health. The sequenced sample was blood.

The DNA of the CDR3 is TGTGCCAGCATTGACCACCTTAGCGGGGGGGCCTGGAATGAGCAGTTCTTC. Translation: CASIDHLSGGAWNEQFF. V gene TRBV6-1 combines with J gene TRBJ2-1; the match to TRBD2 covers 11 bases. The length of the CDR3 is 17 residues. The V gene end was trimmed by 7 bases and the J gene end by 7 bases; junction bases not matched to a gene: 15. Germline CDR1 and CDR2: MNHNS and SASEGT.